This TCR beta chain derives from a study of molecular identifiers for immune sequencing clone quantification (dated by TCRdb to the late 2010s). Turning to the overall study: For a replicate experiment, RNA from approximately 20,000 or 98,000 naive CD8 T cells was divided into five aliquots, and four of the five aliquots were sequenced. This methods study benchmarked molecular-identifier clustering-based TCR repertoire sequencing (MIDCIRS) and TCR RNA copy counting, using CD8 T cells to do so. Summary of the overall study and its limitations: Without barcode sub-clustering, chimeric consensus sequences inflated TCR diversity; chimeras reached as high as 47%. Highly expanded clone sizes could be underestimated if identical TCR molecules share a barcode. Naive libraries contained spiked-in Jurkat TCR RNA (around ten copies' worth), which is not part of the donor repertoire. A single cell's worth of spiked-in Jurkat TCR RNA was reported detectable even among one million naive CD8 T cells. In CMV-specific effector cells, clones with more than 20 RNA copies accounted for over 98% of molecules, whereas in naive cells such clones accounted for under 1%. Modeling estimated 2.5 to 3 recovered TCR RNA copies per cell, compared with about ten by digital PCR, which implies roughly 30% capture efficiency.

CDR1 and CDR2 are read off the germline V gene as SGHVS and FNYEAQ. Trimming removed 2 bases from V and 0 bases from J; the gene matches leave 6 bases unexplained. Its CDR3 holds 17 amino acids, cysteine through phenylalanine. Only CDR3 DNA is held: 51 bases, read in frame from base 1. Naive CD8 T cell libraries were made from 20,000 to 1,000,000 sorted cells using 10%, 30% or 50% of purified RNA. Naive CD8 T cells were FACS-sorted as CD8+CD4-CCR7+CD45RA+ on a BD FACSAria II into RLT Plus buffer. Around 11 TCR copies' worth of Jurkat RNA were spiked into about 19,000-1,000,000 naive CD8 T cell samples to test detection sensitivity. CD8 T cells were enriched with RosetteSep CD8+ T Cell Enrichment Cocktail and Ficoll-Paque, followed by ACK red cell lysis. This clonotype came up many times. Its recognized antigen is unknown. Base qualities are not recorded, but no much larger clone differs from it by a single base.

To prepare the library, PCR was applied. Sequencing took place on a NextSeq 500. Bulk TCR libraries were made following a previously described method, with the TCR primers given in Table S5. The Qiagen AllPrep DNA/RNA kit was used to purify total RNA. Before any analysis, reads coming from multiple sequencing runs of the same library were combined into one pool. In the source study's methods: Reads were retained only if an exact TCR constant sequence was present, and the retained reads were trimmed to 150 nt and grouped according to their 12-nt molecular barcodes. Reads in each barcode group were sub-clustered using a 15% Levenshtein threshold, and a quality-weighted consensus sequence was built for each RNA molecule. Non-functional sequences were filtered out, along with any lower-count sequence sitting one edit away from another sequence. Barcode sub-clusters with fewer than 20% of the maximum read count were removed, based on fitting two negative binomial distributions. In-frame beta chains were kept once TCRdb had trimmed the public reads at Q25 with fastp and called clones with MiXCR. Rows with one shared CDR3 protein collapse into an entry with the most common genes and DNA. TCRdb assigned the V and J calls; the authors' analysis was not used. A total of around 460,000 distinct CDR3 sequences appear in this sample, approximately 25% of them only once. The ten biggest clones cover 0.7% to 0.9% of the sample.

The chain was built from TRBV7-6 and TRBJ2-2; a stretch of 7 junction bases matches TRBD1. This sequence originates from a human donor in good health. Some libraries in this study had Jurkat cell RNA spiked in. The specimen sequenced was naive CD8+ T cells from blood, with Jurkat cell RNA spiked in. The sample's cell subset or site, from its label and the paper: FACS-sorted CD8+CD4-CCR7+CD45RA+ naive T cells. The encoded CDR3 is CASSLTPGTANTGELFF. The base sequence is TGTGCCAGCAGCTTAACTCCCGGGACAGCGAACACCGGGGAGCTGTTTTTT.